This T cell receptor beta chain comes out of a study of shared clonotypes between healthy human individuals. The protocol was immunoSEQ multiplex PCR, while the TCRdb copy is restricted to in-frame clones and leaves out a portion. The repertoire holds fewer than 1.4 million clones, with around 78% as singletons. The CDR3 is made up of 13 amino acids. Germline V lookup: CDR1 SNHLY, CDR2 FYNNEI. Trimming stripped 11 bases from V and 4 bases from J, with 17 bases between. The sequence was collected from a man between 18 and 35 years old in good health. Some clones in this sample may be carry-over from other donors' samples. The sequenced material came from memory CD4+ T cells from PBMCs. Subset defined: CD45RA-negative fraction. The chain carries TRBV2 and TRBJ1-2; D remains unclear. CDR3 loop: CAREEGSVYGYTF. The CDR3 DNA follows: TGTGCCCGGGAGGAGGGCAGCGTCTATGGCTACACCTTC.